The table lists the clone carrying this TCR beta chain with a count of one. The antigen is undetermined. Generated by immunoSEQ multiplex PCR, the TCRdb table keeps only in-frame clones and is missing some. The table has fewer than 110,000 clones, approximately 90% seen once. This entry comes from a study of T cell responses to AZD1222 COVID-19 vaccine. Study-level findings and limits: Recipients of two AZD1222 doses showed rising Spike-specific TCR breadth and depth.

Germline V CDR1 and CDR2: LNHDA, SQIVND (reference sequence). V gave up 5 bases and J gave up 4 bases; unmatched junction bases: 4. CDR3 size: 15 residues. The chain uses TRBV19 and TRBJ2-3; 12 bases are shared with TRBD2. Sequences were derived from peripheral blood, sampled on day 0 of AZD1222 vaccination. The TCR comes from an adult in good health. CDR3 loop: CASSVTSGGPDTQYF. The CDR3 DNA sequence: TGTGCCAGTAGTGTGACTAGCGGGGGACCAGATACGCAGTATTTT.